This T cell receptor (beta chain) was obtained from a study of blood T cells in healthy people across ages. Findings of the study overall: Long-lived donors exceeded aged donors in naive CD4+ cells and diversity.

Using a J-beta primer mix together with a sample-barcoded 5' primer, a second PCR was run for roughly 6 to 12 cycles. TCRdb re-called the 5' RACE reads through MiXCR, storing one row per CDR3 protein. The table has about 650,000 distinct CDR3 sequences, around 32% seen once. V gave up 5 bases and J gave up 0 bases, with 14 bases separating them. This CDR3 region has 17 residues. The germline V gene encodes CDR1 SEHNR and CDR2 FQNEAQ (reference sequence). Staff drew ten milliliters of peripheral blood from each donor. This clonotype has at least ten counts. Its antigen is unidentified. The chain combines TRBV7-9 with TRBJ1-6; D gene unclear. The TCR was taken from a woman older than 75 in good health. The sample taken for sequencing was blood. In DNA, the CDR3 is TGTGCCAGCAGCCCGTGGGTGTCGAGCTCCTATAATTCACCCCTCCACTTT. Translated: CASSPWVSSSYNSPLHF.